This T cell receptor (beta chain) is from a study of neoadjuvant anti-PD-1 for oral cavity cancer. As for the study in general: Patients mostly received three to four biweekly nivolumab doses at 3 mg/kg before surgery.

Time point noted: after neoadjuvant nivolumab, at surgical resection. Produced via immunoSEQ multiplex PCR; TCRdb's table is partial and in-frame only. The data show about 68,000 clones, roughly 81% seen once. This clone was seen a single time. The sample consisted of PBMCs, taken after nivolumab (anti-PD-1) treatment. This clonotype was obtained from a person aged 35-80 years with oral cavity squamous cell carcinoma.

The CDR3 DNA follows: TGTGCCAGCAGTCGCCTAGTCGGGGAGCTGTTTTTT. It yields the protein CASSRLVGELFF. The chain has TRBV28 and TRBJ2-2; D call uncertain. Germline-derived CDR1 and CDR2 are MDHEN and SYDVKM. This CDR3 region has 12 residues. The V end was cut by 5 bases, the J end by 7 bases, with 8 bases between.